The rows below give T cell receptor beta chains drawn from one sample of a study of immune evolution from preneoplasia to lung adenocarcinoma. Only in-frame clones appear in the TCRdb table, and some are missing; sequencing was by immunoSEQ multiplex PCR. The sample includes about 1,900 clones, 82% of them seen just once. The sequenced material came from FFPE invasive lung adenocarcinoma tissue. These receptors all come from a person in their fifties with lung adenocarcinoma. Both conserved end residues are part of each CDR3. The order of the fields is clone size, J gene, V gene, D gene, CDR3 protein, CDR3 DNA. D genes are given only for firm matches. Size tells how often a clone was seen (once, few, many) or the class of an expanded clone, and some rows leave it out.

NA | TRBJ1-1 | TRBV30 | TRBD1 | CAEHRGIWTEAFF | TGTGCCGAACACAGGGGGATTTGGACTGAAGCTTTCTTT
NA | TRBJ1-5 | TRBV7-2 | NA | CASSFGTYNQPQHF | TGTGCCAGCAGCTTCGGGACATATAATCAGCCCCAGCATTTT
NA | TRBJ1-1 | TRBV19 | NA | CATKRLNTEAFF | TGTGCCACCAAACGGCTAAACACTGAAGCTTTCTTT
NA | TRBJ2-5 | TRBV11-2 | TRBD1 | CASSQDRAQETQYF | TGTGCCAGCAGCCAGGACAGGGCTCAGGAGACCCAGTACTTC
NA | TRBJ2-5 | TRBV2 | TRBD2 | CASRETSGQETQYF | TGTGCCAGCAGAGAGACTAGCGGCCAAGAGACCCAGTACTTC
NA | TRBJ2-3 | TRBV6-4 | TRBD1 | CASRKGTGPTDTQYF | TGTGCCAGCAGGAAGGGGACAGGGCCAACAGATACGCAGTATTTT
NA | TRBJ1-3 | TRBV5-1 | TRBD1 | CASSPGQSGNTIYF | TGCGCCAGCAGCCCGGGACAGTCGGGAAACACCATATATTTT
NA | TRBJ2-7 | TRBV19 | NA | CASSKLRGPSYEQYF | TGTGCCAGTAGTAAACTCAGGGGCCCTTCCTACGAGCAGTACTTC
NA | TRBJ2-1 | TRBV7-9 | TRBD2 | CASSPNSGVYNEQFF | TGTGCCAGCAGCCCCAATAGCGGGGTATACAATGAGCAGTTCTTC
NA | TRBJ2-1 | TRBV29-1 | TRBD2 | CSVEMGLVDEQFF | TGCAGCGTTGAAATGGGACTAGTCGATGAGCAGTTCTTC
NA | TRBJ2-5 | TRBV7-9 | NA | CASSLVSGGFQETQYF | TGTGCCAGCAGCTTAGTATCCGGGGGATTCCAAGAGACCCAGTACTTC
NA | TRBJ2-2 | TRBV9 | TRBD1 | CASSPQTGLGAGELFF | TGTGCCAGCAGTCCCCAGACAGGGCTTGGGGCCGGGGAGCTGTTTTTT
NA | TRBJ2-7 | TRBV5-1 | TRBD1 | CASSLAGTGNYEQYF | TGCGCCAGCAGCTTGGCCGGGACAGGGAACTACGAGCAGTACTTC
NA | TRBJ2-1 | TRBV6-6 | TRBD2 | CASSYSKAGGGYEQFF | TGTGCCAGCAGTTACTCGAAAGCGGGGGGGGGCTATGAGCAGTTCTTC
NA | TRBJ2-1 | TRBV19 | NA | CASSIGADEQFF | TGTGCCAGTAGTATAGGCGCAGATGAGCAGTTCTTC
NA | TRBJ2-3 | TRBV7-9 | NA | CASSNDIEYTDTQYF | TGTGCCAGCAGCAATGACATTGAGTACACAGATACGCAGTATTTT
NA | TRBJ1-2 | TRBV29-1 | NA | CSVEEAGLLYGYTF | TGCAGCGTTGAAGAGGCGGGACTCCTCTATGGCTACACCTTC
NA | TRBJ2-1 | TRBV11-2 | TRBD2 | CASSPIGTSGSYNEQFF | TGTGCCAGCAGCCCGATCGGGACTAGCGGGAGCTACAATGAGCAGTTCTTC
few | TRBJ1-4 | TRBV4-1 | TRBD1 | CASSGRGGQGNEKLFF | TGCGCCAGCAGCGGACGCGGGGGACAGGGCAATGAAAAACTGTTTTTT
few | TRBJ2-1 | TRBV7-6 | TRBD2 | CASSSRAGAGYNEQFF | TGTGCCAGCAGCTCGAGAGCGGGAGCCGGCTACAATGAGCAGTTCTTC
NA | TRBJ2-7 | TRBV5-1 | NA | CASSLDSGTIYEQYF | TGCGCCAGCAGCTTGGATAGCGGAACGATCTACGAGCAGTACTTC
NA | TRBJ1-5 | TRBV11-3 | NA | CASSLDLLRWHSNQPQHF | TGTGCCAGCAGCTTAGATCTGTTGAGGTGGCATAGCAATCAGCCCCAGCATTTT
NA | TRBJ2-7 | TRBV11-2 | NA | CASSLIGQLFYEQYF | TGTGCCAGCAGCTTAATTGGACAGTTATTCTACGAGCAGTACTTC
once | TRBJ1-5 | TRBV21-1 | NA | CASSKEKWQGANQPQHF | TGTGCCAGCAGCAAAGAAAAGTGGCAGGGGGCTAATCAGCCCCAGCATTTT
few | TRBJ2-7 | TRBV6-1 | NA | CASSEAVGASNNEQYF | TGTGCCAGCAGTGAAGCAGTGGGGGCTTCGAACAACGAGCAGTACTTC
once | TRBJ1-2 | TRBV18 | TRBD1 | CASSLQGDGDGYTF | TGTGCCAGCTCTCTACAGGGGGACGGCGATGGCTACACCTTC
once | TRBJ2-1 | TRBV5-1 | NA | CASSLELPSYNEQFF | TGCGCCAGCAGCTTGGAACTCCCTTCCTACAATGAGCAGTTCTTC
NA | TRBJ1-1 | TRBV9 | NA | CASSVVGENNEAFF | TGTGCCAGCAGCGTAGTCGGGGAGAACAATGAAGCTTTCTTT
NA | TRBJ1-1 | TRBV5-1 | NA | CASSLDVGLNTEAFF | TGCGCCAGCAGCTTGGATGTGGGCTTGAACACTGAAGCTTTCTTT
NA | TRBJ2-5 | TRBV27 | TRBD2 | CASSLSVAGGETQYF | TGTGCCAGCAGTTTATCGGTAGCGGGAGGAGAGACCCAGTACTTC
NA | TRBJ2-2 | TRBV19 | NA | CASSDQGNTGELFF | TGTGCCAGTAGTGACCAGGGCAACACCGGGGAGCTGTTTTTT
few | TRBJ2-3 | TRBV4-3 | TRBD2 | CASSQRWTSGAPAVADTQYF | TGCGCCAGCAGCCAAAGGTGGACTAGCGGGGCCCCGGCCGTCGCAGATACGCAGTATTTT
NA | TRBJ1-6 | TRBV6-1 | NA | CASSAGPYNSPLHF | TGTGCCAGCAGTGCGGGTCCCTATAATTCACCCCTCCACTTT
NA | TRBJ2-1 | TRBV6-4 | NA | CASSDSAGGNEQFF | TGTGCCAGCAGTGACTCGGCAGGCGGCAATGAGCAGTTCTTC
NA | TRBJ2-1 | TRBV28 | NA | CASRLGTNNEQFF | TGTGCCAGCCGATTAGGGACCAACAATGAGCAGTTCTTC
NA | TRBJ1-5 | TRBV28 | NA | CASSLYRNQPQHF | TGTGCCAGCAGTCTGTATCGCAATCAGCCCCAGCATTTT
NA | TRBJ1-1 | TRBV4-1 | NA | CASRRGVGTEAFF | TGCGCCAGCCGCAGGGGAGTCGGCACTGAAGCTTTCTTT
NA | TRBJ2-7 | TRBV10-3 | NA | CAINRDVTYEQYF | TGTGCCATCAATCGGGACGTTACCTACGAGCAGTACTTC
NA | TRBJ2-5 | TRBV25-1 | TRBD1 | CASSEYGTAEETQYF | TGTGCCAGCAGTGAATATGGGACAGCAGAAGAGACCCAGTACTTC
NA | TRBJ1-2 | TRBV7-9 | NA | CASSLGAGEDYTF | TGTGCCAGCAGCTTAGGTGCAGGGGAGGACTACACCTTC
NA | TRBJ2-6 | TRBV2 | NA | CASSESGSGANVLTF | TGTGCCAGCAGTGAATCGGGGTCCGGGGCCAACGTCCTGACTTTC
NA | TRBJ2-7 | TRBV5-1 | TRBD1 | CASSPGQGAYEQYF | TGCGCCAGCAGCCCCGGACAGGGGGCTTACGAGCAGTACTTC
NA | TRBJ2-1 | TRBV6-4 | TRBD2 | CASSDSTSGGHEQFF | TGTGCCAGCAGTGACTCGACTAGCGGGGGCCATGAGCAGTTCTTC